This paragraph reports one T cell receptor beta chain. Its cognate antigen is unknown. A junction boundary mismatches the germline segment, possibly from a read error. Some clones are missing from TCRdb's copy, which holds only in-frame ones; the method was immunoSEQ multiplex PCR. The sample lists about a million clones; about 80% were seen once. These data belong to a study of shared clonotypes between healthy human individuals. About the research overall: Participating donors consisted of two women and three men aged 18 to 49. Used for every donor were three CD4 naive, three CD4 memory, two CD8 naive and one CD8 memory plate. Findings of the study overall: Shared clonotypes across all four donors exceeded non-shared ones in generation probability.

This CDR3 region has 14 residues. The germline V gene encodes CDR1 SSHAT and CDR2 FNYEAQ (reference sequence). V is TRBV7-7 and J is TRBJ2-1, with D possibly TRBD2 on 7 matching bases. Sequenced: memory CD4+ T cells sorted from blood. The subset was: CD45RA-negative fraction. The source of this sequence is a man between 18 and 29 years old in good health. The CDR3 is CASSLGRGAVEQFF. The CDR3 coding sequence is TGTGCTAGCAGCTTAGGACGGGGGGCGGTTGAGCAGTTCTTC. Full variable domain (rest looked up from reference TRBV7-7 and TRBJ2-1): GAGVSQSPRYKVTKRGQDVTLRCDPISSHATLYWYQQALGQGPEFLTYFNYEAQPDKSGLPSDRFSAERPEGSISTLTIQRTEQRDSAMYRCASSLGRGAVEQFFGPGTRLTVL.